The 8 T cell receptor beta chains given below trace back to one sample, sequenced in a study of blood T cells in healthy people across ages. Sample-barcoded 5' priming and a J-beta primer mix drove a second PCR of about 6 to 12 cycles. TCRdb ran MiXCR on the 5' RACE reads and lists one entry per CDR3 protein. Seen here are roughly 700,000 distinct CDR3 sequences, 49% observed once, and the top ten hold approximately 32%. Sequencing was performed on blood. All receptors derive from a woman in her sixties in good health.

The chain couples TRBV20-1 to TRBJ2-5, with a tentative D call TRBD2 (5 bases). Germline CDR1 reads DFQATT; CDR2 reads SNEGSKA (reference sequence). The CDR3 contains 15 residues. Trimming removed 3 bases from V and 3 bases from J, with 17 bases in between. The DNA for the CDR3 is TGCAGTGCTAGGGTGGCGGGCCGGAGGAAAGAGACCCAGTACTTC. Its protein is CSARVAGRRKETQYF.

The chain is built from TRBV20-1 and TRBJ2-5; 9 bases are shared with TRBD2. CDR1 is DFQATT, CDR2 SNEGSKA, per germline (reference sequence). This CDR3 is 13 amino acids long. Trimming removed 6 bases from V and 11 bases from J; junction bases left unmatched: 13. The chain's CDR3 is CSAPSGIGNEQYF. The DNA of the CDR3 is TGCAGTGCCCCTAGCGGGATAGGCAATGAGCAGTACTTC.

The CDR3 sequence: CASSLSPTGGISGEQYF. The CDR3 region has the DNA TGCGCCAGCAGTTTGAGCCCGACAGGGGGCATCTCGGGCGAGCAGTACTTC. The V gene is TRBV5-1, the J gene TRBJ2-7, with TRBD1 matching 10 bases. CDR3 length: 17 residues. The ends lost 5 bases at V and 6 bases at J; junction bases unmatched: 17. Germline V gene lookup returns CDR1 SGHRS and CDR2 YFSETQ.

The V and J genes are TRBV14 and TRBJ2-1; D remains unclear. The germline V gene has CDR1 SGHDN and CDR2 FVKESK. The V end lost 0 bases, the J end lost 8 bases, and 14 bases lay between the germline ends. The CDR3 runs to 15 residues. CDR3 bases: TGTGCCAGCAGCCAAGATTTAAAGGGTAGGGATGAGCAGTTCTTC. Its protein is CASSQDLKGRDEQFF.

This clonotype was picked up a small number of times. The chain combines TRBV27 with TRBJ2-1, with 9 bases that match TRBD1. This CDR3 has 14 residues. The junction had 6 bases not matched to a gene; V was cut back by 8 bases and J by 4 bases. The germline gives CDR1 MNHEY, CDR2 SMNVEV (reference sequence). DNA for the CDR3: TGTGCCAGCCACAGGGGGCTGGATTACAATGAGCAGTTCTTC. This codes for CASHRGLDYNEQFF.

The genes are TRBV20-1 and TRBJ1-5; possible D gene TRBD1, 6 bases. The CDR3 runs to 14 residues. Between the trimmed V and J ends, which lost 3 bases and 10 bases, there was a span of 19 bases. Germline V gene data show CDR1 as DFQATT and CDR2 as SNEGSKA (reference sequence). DNA of the CDR3: TGCAGTGCTAGGGCAGGGGCTACCGGTCATCCCCAGCATTTT. Translating it yields CSARAGATGHPQHF.

This clonotype was observed a handful of times. The chain uses TRBV7-2 and TRBJ1-2; D is ambiguous. This CDR3 region has 15 residues. Germline V gives CDR1 SGHTA, CDR2 FQGNSA. V lost 1 base, J lost 0 bases, and 9 bases lay in between. DNA of the CDR3: TGTGCCAGCAGCTTAGTGGTTACTGCTAACTATGGCTACACCTTC. Amino acid sequence: CASSLVVTANYGYTF.

The V and J genes are TRBV20-1 and TRBJ2-1; 7 bases line up with TRBD2. The ends lost 5 bases at V and 3 bases at J; junction bases unmatched: 7. CDR3 length: 14 residues. Germline assignment: CDR1 DFQATT and CDR2 SNEGSKA (reference sequence). The CDR3 protein is CSASLGRLYNEQFF. The CDR3 region has the DNA TGCAGTGCTTCACTCGGGAGGCTCTACAATGAGCAGTTCTTC.